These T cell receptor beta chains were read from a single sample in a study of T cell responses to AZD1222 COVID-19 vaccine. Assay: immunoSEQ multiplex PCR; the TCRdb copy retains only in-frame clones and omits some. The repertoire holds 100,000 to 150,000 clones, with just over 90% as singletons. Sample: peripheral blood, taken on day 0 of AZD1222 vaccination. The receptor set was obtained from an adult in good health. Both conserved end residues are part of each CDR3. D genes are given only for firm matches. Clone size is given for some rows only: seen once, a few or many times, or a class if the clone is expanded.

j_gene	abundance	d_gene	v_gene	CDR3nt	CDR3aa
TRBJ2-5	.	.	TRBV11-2	TGTGCCAGCTCGAGAGGTGGGGAGACCCAGTACTTC	CASSRGGETQYF
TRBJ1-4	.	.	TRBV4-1	TGCGCCAGCAGCCATCAGGGGCTGGGAACTAATGAAAAACTGTTTTTT	CASSHQGLGTNEKLFF
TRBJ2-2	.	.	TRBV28	TGTGCCAGCAGTTCGGGCGGGGAGCTGTTTTTT	CASSSGGELFF
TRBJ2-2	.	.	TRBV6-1	TGTGCCAGCAGTGAAGTCGCGAACACCGGGGAGCTGTTTTTT	CASSEVANTGELFF
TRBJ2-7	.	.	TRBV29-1	TGCAGCGCCCGGACAGTGAGCTACGAGCAGTACTTC	CSARTVSYEQYF
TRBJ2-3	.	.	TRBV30	TGTGCCTGGAGTGTAGTGTCAGATACGCAGTATTTT	CAWSVVSDTQYF
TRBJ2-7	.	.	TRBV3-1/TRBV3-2	TGTGCCAGCAGTCCTGTAGGGGGGCCCTACGAGCAGTACTTC	CASSPVGGPYEQYF
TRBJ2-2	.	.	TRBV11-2	TGTGCCAGCAGCGGCCGGGTAATAAACACCGGGGAGCTGTTTTTT	CASSGRVINTGELFF
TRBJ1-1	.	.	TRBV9	TGTGCCAGCAGCCCTCGGGGGGACACTGAAGCTTTCTTT	CASSPRGDTEAFF
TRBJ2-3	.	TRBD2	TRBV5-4	TGTGCCAGCAGCTTGGATCCGACTAGCCCCTCCTATACGCAGTATTTT	CASSLDPTSPSYTQYF
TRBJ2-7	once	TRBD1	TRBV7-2	TGTGCCAGCAGCCAGGTCGCAGGGGGACCCTACGAGCAGTACTTC	CASSQVAGGPYEQYF
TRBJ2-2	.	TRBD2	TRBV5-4	TGTGCCAGCAGCTTTTGGCTAGCGGGAATTCCCGGGGAGCTGTTTTTT	CASSFWLAGIPGELFF
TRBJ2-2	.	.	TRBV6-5	TGTGCCGGCAGTTACTCGATCGGGAACACCGGGGAGCTGTTTTTT	CAGSYSIGNTGELFF
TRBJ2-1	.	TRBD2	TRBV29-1	TGCAGCGTTGAACTACTAGCGGCCAGCGGCAACAATGAGCAGTTCTTC	CSVELLAASGNNEQFF
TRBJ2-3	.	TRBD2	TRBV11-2	TGTGCCAGCAGCTCACCGACTAGCGGAAGCACAGATACGCAGTATTTT	CASSSPTSGSTDTQYF
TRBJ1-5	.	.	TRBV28	TGTGCCAGCAGCTACGCCGGTCGGGCCACCAATCAGCCCCAGCATTTT	CASSYAGRATNQPQHF
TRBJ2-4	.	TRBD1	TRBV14	TGTGCCAGCAGCCAAGAGTCAACAGGGGGCTTAGCCAAAAACATTCAGTACTTC	CASSQESTGGLAKNIQYF
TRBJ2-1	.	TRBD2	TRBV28	TGTGCCAGCAGTCCCTATCGGCGGGAGGATGAGCAGTTCTTC	CASSPYRREDEQFF
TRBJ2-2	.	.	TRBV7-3	TGTGCCAGCAGCCGGGGAGGAGACCACACCGGGGAGCTGTTTTTT	CASSRGGDHTGELFF
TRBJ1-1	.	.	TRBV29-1	TGCAGCGTTGTGCCTGGGGACACTGAAGCTTTCTTT	CSVVPGDTEAFF
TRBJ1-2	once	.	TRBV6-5	TGTGCCAGCAGCTTTACAGGGTCGGGTGGCTACACCTTC	CASSFTGSGGYTF
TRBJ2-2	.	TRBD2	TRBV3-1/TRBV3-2	TGTGCCAGCAGACCATTCTCTAGCGGGACAGACACCGGGGAGCTGTTTTTT	CASRPFSSGTDTGELFF
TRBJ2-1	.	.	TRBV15	TGTGCCACCAGCAGGACCGTAGCGACCAGCTCCTACAATGAGCAGTTCTTC	CATSRTVATSSYNEQFF
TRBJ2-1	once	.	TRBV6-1	TGTGCCAGCAGTTCCCCTCGCGGGCTCTACAATGAGCAGTTCTTC	CASSSPRGLYNEQFF
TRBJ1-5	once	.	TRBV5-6	TGTGCCAGCAGCTTGGGCCGGGAAAGCAATCAGCCCCAGCATTTT	CASSLGRESNQPQHF
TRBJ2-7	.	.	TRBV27	TGTGCCAGCAGTTTAAGAGGGGCCCAAGCCTACGAGCAGTACTTC	CASSLRGAQAYEQYF
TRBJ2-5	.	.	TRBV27	TGTGCCAGCAGTCCGACGCAGCTCCGGGCCCAGTACTTC	CASSPTQLRAQYF
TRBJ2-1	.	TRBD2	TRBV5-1	TGCGCCAGCAGCTTCGCTAGCGGCTCCTACAATGAGCAGTTCTTC	CASSFASGSYNEQFF
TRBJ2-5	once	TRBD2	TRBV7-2	TGTGCCAGCAGCTTGGGACTAGCGGAGGGCCACGGGACCCAGTACTTC	CASSLGLAEGHGTQYF
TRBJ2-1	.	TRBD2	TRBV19	TGTGCCAGTAGTACGACTAGCGGGAGGGGGCAGTTCTTC	CASSTTSGRGQFF
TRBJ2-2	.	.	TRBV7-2	TGTGCCAGCAGCTTAAGCAGGCGGAGGACCGGGGAGCTGTTTTTT	CASSLSRRRTGELFF
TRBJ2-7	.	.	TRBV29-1	TGCAGCGTCGCAACGGGCGGTTTGGGCTACGAGCAGTACTTC	CSVATGGLGYEQYF
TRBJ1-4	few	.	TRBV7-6	TGTGCCAGCAGCCTTTCCGGGACTGATAATGAAAAACTGTTTTTT	CASSLSGTDNEKLFF
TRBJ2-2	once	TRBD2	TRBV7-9	TGTGCCAGCAGCTTACCGGGGAGGGTGAACACCGGGGAGCTGTTTTTT	CASSLPGRVNTGELFF
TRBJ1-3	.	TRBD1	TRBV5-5	TGTGCCAGCAGCTTTGGCCGGGACAGGAGGCTCGGAAACACCATATATTTT	CASSFGRDRRLGNTIYF
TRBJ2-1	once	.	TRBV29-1	TGCAGCGTTGAAGATCTTTCTGAAAATGAGCAGTTCTTC	CSVEDLSENEQFF
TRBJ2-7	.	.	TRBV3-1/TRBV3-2	TGTGCCAGCAGCCAAGCAGCCGGACTCTCCTACGAGCAGTACTTC	CASSQAAGLSYEQYF
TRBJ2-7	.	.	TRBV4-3	TGCGCCAGCAGTGAGGGAAAATACTCCTACGAGCAGTACTTC	CASSEGKYSYEQYF
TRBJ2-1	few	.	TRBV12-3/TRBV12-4	TGTGCCAGCAGTTTCTTCACAGATACGTTCTTC	CASSFFTDTFF
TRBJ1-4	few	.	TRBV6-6	TGTGCCAGCAGACCCCCACTACTTAATGAAAAACTGTTTTTT	CASRPPLLNEKLFF